This TCR beta chain was captured in a study of PD-1 blockade in classical Hodgkin lymphoma. Study background: Every 2 weeks, patients got 3 mg/kg intravenous nivolumab.

Time point given: cycle 4 day 1 (C4D1), after five to seven weeks of nivolumab. Each patient experienced a relapse that followed autologous stem cell transplantation, and brentuximab vedotin exposure varied. The CD4+ T cells used were purified from thawed PBMCs through magnetic negative selection. This table comes from immunoSEQ multiplex PCR, and its TCRdb copy is limited to in-frame clones, with some not included. The table includes 9,500 to 13,000 clones, approximately 81% detected once. Notes on the study in general: Reports indicated that newly diagnosed patients had lower baseline TCR diversity than healthy donors did. The drivers behind the repertoire differences, possibly disease activity or prior therapy, remain undefined.

A note on this clone: Its cognate antigen is unknown.

From germline, CDR1 is SGHRS and CDR2 YFSETQ. The junction had 8 bases not matched to a gene; V was cut back by 3 bases and J by 1 base. This CDR3 comprises 16 residues. This sample comprised CD4+ T cells from blood, obtained before the fourth cycle of nivolumab. This sequence was found in a human donor with classical Hodgkin lymphoma. The chain has TRBV5-1 and TRBJ1-1, with 8 nucleotides matching TRBD1. In DNA, the CDR3 is TGCGCCAGCAGCTCGTATGGGACAGGCAGGAACACTGAAGCTTTCTTT. Encoded protein: CASSSYGTGRNTEAFF.